This TCR beta chain was retrieved from a study of cytomegalovirus exposure and HLA in healthy donors. Study outcomes and limitations: Later analysis identified 17,000 or so TCR beta sequences associated with HLA alleles, using a false discovery rate threshold of 0.05. Relative to the approximately 700-donor mean, N-insertions were reportedly fewer in an Asian-associated ancestry cluster in a later analysis.

The primer mix had 60 Vbeta and 13 Jbeta primers. Method: immunoSEQ multiplex PCR; TCRdb's copy keeps in-frame clones and lacks some. The profile shows approximately 110,000 clones, about three quarters of them singletons. The CDR3 runs 15 residues. Germline loops: CDR1 LNHDA, CDR2 SQIVND (reference sequence). The V end lost 3 bases, the J end lost 5 bases, and 14 bases lay between the germline ends. This clone occurred a few times. Its antigen remains unidentified. The receptor was isolated from a woman aged 60-75 years in good health and CMV-seropositive. The sequencing sample was made of PBMCs. The V call is TRBV19, the J call TRBJ2-1, with TRBD2 as a possible D gene (6 bases). The CDR3 spells CASSIDSGWNNEQFF. The DNA of the CDR3 is TGTGCCAGTAGTATCGACAGCGGGTGGAACAATGAGCAGTTCTTC.